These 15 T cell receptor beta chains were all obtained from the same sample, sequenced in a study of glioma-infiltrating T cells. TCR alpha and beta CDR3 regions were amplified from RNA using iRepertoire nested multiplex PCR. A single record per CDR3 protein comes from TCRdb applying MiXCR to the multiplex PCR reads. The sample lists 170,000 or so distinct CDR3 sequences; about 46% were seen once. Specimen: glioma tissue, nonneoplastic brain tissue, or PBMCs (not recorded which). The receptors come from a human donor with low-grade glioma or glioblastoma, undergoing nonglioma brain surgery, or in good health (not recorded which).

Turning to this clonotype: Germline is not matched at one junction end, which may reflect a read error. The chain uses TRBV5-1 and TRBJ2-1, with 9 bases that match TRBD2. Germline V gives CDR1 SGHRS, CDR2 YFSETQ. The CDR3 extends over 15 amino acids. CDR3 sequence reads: CACSFSGSYDNEQFF. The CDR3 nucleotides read TGCGCCTGCAGCTTTAGCGGGAGTTACGACAATGAGCAGTTCTTC.

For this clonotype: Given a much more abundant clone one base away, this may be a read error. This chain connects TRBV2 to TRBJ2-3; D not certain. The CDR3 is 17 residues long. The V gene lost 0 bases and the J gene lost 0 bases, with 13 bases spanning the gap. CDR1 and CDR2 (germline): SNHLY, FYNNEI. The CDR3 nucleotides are TGTGCCAGCAGTGAAGCGATATGGACGAGAAGCACAGATACGCAGTATTTT. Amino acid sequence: CASSEAIWTRSTDTQYF.

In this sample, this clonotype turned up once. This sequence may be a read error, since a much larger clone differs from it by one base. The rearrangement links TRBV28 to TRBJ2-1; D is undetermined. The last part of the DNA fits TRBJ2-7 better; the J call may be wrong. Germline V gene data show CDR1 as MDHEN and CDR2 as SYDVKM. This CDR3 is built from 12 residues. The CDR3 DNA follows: TGTGCCAGCAGACTCGTGGTCGTCGAGCAGTACTTC. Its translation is CASRLVVVEQYF.

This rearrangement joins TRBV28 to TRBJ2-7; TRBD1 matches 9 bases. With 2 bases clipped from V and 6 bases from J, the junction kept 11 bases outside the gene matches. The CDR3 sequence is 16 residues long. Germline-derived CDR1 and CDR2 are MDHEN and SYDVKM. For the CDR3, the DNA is TGTGCCAGCAGTTTAACCACTCCGGGGACAGGGTTCGAGCAGTACTTC. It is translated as CASSLTTPGTGFEQYF.

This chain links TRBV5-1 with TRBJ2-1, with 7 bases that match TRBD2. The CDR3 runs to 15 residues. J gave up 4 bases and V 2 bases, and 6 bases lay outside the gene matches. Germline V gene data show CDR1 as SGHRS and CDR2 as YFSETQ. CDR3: CASSFPSGRYNEQFF. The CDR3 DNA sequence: TGCGCCAGCAGCTTTCCCTCCGGGAGGTACAATGAGCAGTTCTTC.

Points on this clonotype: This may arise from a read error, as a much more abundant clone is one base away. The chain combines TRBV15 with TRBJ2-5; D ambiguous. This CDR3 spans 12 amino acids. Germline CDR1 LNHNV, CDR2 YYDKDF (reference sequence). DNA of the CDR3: TGTGCCACCAGCAGAGACCAAGATACCCAGTACTTC. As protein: CATSRDQDTQYF.

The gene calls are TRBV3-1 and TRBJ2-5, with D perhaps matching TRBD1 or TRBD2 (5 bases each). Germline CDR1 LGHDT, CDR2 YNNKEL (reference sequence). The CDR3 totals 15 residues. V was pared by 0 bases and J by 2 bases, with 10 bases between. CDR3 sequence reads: CASSQDLGVQETQYF. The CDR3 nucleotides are TGTGCCAGCAGCCAAGATCTGGGGGTACAAGAGACCCAGTACTTC.

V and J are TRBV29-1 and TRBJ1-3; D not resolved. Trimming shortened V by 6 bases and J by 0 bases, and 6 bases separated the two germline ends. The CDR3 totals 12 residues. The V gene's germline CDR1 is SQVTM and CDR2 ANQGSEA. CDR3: CSVASSGNTIYF. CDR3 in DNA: TGCAGCGTGGCGAGCTCTGGAAACACCATATATTTT.

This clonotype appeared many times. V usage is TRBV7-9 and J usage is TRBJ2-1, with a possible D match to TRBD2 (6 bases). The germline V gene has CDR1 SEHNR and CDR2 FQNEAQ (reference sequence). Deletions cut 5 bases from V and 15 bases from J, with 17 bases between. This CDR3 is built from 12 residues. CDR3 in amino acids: CASSREGTEGFF. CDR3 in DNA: TGTGCCAGCAGCCGCGAGGGGACGGAGGGGTTCTTC.

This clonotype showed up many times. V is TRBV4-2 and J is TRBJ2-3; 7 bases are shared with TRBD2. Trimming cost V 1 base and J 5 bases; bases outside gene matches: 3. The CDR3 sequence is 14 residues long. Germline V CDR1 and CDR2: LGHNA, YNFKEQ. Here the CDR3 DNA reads TGTGCCAGCAGCCAAGCGGGAGGAGGAGATACGCAGTATTTT. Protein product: CASSQAGGGDTQYF.

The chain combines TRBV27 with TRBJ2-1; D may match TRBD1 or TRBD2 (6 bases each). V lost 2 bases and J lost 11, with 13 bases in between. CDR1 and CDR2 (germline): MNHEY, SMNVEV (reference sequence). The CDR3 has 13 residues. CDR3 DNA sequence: TGTGCCAGCAGTTTAGTCAGCCGGGGGCAGCAGTTCTTC. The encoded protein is CASSLVSRGQQFF.

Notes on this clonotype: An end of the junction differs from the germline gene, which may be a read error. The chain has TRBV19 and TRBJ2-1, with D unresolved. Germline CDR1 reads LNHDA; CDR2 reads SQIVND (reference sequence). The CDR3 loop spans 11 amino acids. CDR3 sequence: CASSRYSEQFF. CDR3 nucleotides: TGTGCCAGTAGTCGTTACAGTGAGCAGTTCTTC.

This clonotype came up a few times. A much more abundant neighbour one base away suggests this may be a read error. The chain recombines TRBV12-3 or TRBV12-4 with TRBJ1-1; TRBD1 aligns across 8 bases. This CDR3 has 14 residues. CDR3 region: CASSTTGVDTEALF. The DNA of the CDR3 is TGTGCCAGCAGTACGACAGGGGTCGACACTGAAGCTTTATTT.

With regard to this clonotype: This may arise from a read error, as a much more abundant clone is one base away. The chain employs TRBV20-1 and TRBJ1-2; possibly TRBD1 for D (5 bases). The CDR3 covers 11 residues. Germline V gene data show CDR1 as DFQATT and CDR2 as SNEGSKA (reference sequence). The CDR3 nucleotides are TGCAGCACCACCCGAGGGGATGGCTACACCTTC. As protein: CSTTRGDGYTF.

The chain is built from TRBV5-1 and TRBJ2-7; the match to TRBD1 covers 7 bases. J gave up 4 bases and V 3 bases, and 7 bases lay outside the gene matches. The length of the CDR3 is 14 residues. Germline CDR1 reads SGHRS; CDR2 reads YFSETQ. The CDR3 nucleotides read TGCGCCAGCAGCTCCAAGGGGGCAGGGTACGAGCAGTACTTC. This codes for CASSSKGAGYEQYF.